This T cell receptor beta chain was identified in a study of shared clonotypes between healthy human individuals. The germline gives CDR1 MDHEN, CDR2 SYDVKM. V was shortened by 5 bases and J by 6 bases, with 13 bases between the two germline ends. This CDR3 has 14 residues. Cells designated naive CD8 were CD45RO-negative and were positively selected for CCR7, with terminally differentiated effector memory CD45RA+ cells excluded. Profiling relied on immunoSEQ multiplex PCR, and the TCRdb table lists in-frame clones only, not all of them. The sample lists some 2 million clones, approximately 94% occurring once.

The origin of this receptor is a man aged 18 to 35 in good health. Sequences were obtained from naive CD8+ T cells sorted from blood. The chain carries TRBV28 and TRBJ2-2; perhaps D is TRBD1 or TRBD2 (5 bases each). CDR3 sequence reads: CASSLLGGAGELFF. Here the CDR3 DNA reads TGTGCCAGCAGTCTTCTTGGGGGAGCCGGGGAGCTGTTTTTT.